The present entry profiles one TCR beta chain with its context. What it binds is not known. The source of the sample is a study of T cell responses to AZD1222 COVID-19 vaccine. About the study: Pooled together were second doses at about 4 or about 12 weeks. Regarding the study as a whole: It was only after the peak T cell response that any repertoires were sampled. Two AZD1222 doses significantly raised spike-specific TCR breadth and depth over controls. Donors, mostly white British, included more females; clonal diversity was possibly underestimated.

The repertoire was sequenced with immunoSEQ multiplex PCR; TCRdb's copy has only in-frame clones and lacks some. In the table there are some 120,000 clones, 90% of which are singletons. Germline-derived CDR1 and CDR2 are LGHDT and YNNKEL (reference sequence). Between the trimmed V and J ends, which lost 2 bases and 5 bases, there was a span of 9 bases. The CDR3 extends over 13 amino acids. The clonotype comes from an adult in good health. The rearrangement links TRBV3-1 (or the pseudogene TRBV3-2) to TRBJ2-5; perhaps TRBD2 as D (5 bases). Sample: peripheral blood, taken on day 0 of AZD1222 vaccination. The CDR3 region is CASSQRGSETQYF. The CDR3 bases are TGTGCCAGCAGCCAACGGGGATCGGAGACCCAGTACTTC.